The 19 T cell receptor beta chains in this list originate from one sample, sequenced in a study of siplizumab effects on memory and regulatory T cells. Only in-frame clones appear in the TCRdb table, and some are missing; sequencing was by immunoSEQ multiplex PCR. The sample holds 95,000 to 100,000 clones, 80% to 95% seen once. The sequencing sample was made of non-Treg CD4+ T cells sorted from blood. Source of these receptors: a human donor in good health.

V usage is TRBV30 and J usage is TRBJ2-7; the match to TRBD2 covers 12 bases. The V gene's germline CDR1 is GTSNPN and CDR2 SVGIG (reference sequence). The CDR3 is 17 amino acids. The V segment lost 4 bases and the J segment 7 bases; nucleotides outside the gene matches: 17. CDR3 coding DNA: TGTGCCTGGAACCCCTGGACTAGCGGGACAATCCCTGGAGAGCAGTACTTC. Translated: CAWNPWTSGTIPGEQYF. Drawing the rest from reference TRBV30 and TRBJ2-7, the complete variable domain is SQTIHQWPATLVQPVGSPLSLECTVEGTSNPNLYWYRQAAGRGLQLLFYSVGIGQISSEVPQNLSASRPQDRQFILSSKKLLLSDSGFYLCAWNPWTSGTIPGEQYFGPGTRLTVT.

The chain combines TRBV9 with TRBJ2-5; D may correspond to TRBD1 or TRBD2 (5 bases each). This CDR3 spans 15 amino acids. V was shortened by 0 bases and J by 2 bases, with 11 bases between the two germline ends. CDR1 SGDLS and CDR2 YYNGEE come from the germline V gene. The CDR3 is CASSVGGREQETQYF. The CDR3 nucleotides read TGTGCCAGCAGCGTAGGTGGCAGGGAGCAAGAGACCCAGTACTTC.

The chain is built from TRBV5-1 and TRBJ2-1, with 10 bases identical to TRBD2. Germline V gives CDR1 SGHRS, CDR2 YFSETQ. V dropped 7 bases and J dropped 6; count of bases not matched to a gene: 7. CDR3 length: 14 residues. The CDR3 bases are TGCGCCAGCTCCCAGGCTAGCGGGAGCAATGAGCAGTTCTTC. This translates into CASSQASGSNEQFF.

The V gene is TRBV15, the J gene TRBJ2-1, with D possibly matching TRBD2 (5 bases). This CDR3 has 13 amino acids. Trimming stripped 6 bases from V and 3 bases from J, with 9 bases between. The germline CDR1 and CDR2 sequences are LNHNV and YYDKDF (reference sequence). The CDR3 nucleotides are TGTGCCACCAGACTAGGGATCTACAATGAGCAGTTCTTC. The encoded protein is CATRLGIYNEQFF. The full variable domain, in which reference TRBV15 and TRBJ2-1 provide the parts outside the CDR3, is DAMVIQNPRYQVTQFGKPVTLSCSQTLNHNVMYWYQQKSSQAPKLLFHYYDKDFNNEADTPDNFQSRRPNTSFCFLDIRSPGLGDTAMYLCATRLGIYNEQFFGPGTRLTVL.

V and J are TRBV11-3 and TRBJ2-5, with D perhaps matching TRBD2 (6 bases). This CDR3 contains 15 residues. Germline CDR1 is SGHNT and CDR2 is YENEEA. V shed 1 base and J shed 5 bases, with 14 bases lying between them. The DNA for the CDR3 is TGTGCCAGCAGCTTAGGGGTGGCGGAGGGTGAGACCCAGTACTTC. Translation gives CASSLGVAEGETQYF.

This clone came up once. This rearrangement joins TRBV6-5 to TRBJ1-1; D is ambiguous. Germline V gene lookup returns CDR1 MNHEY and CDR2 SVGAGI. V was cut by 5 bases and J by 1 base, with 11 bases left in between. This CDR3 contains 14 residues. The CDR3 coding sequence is TGTGCCAGCAGTCTTTCGACTCAGAACACTGAAGCTTTCTTT. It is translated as CASSLSTQNTEAFF.

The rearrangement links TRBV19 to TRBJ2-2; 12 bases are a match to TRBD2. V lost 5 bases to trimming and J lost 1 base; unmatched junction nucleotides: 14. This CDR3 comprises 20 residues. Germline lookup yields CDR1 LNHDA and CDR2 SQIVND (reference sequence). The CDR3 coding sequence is TGTGCCAGTAGTCGGGGGCTAGCGGGAGGGGGCCTTAAGAACACCGGGGAGCTGTTTTTT. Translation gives CASSRGLAGGGLKNTGELFF.

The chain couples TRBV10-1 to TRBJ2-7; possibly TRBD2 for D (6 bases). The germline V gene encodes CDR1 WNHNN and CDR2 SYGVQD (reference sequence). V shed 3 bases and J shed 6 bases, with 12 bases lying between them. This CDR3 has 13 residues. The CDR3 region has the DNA TGCGCCAGCAGTGAAGCGGGCGGGATCGAGCAGTACTTC. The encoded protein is CASSEAGGIEQYF.

The CDR3 region is CAWSRPPTETLAKNIQYF. CDR3 DNA: TGTGCCTGGAGTAGGCCCCCCACAGAAACTTTAGCCAAAAACATTCAGTACTTC. J is TRBJ2-4 and V is TRBV30, with unresolved D. The CDR3 has 18 residues. Germline CDR1 GTSNPN, CDR2 SVGIG (reference sequence). V was shortened by 2 bases and J by 0 bases, with 20 bases between the two germline ends.

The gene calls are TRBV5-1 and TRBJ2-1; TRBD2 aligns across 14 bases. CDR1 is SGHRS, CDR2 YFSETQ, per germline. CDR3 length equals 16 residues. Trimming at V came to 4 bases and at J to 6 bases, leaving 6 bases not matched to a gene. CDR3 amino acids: CASSLRLAGGFNEQFF. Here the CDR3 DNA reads TGCGCCAGCAGCCTCCGACTAGCGGGAGGGTTCAATGAGCAGTTCTTC.

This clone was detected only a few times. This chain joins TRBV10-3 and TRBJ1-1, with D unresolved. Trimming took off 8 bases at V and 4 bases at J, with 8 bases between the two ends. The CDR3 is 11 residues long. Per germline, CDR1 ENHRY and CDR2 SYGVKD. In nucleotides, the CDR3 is TGTGCCATCGGAACAGCCACTGAAGCTTTCTTT. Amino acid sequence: CAIGTATEAFF.

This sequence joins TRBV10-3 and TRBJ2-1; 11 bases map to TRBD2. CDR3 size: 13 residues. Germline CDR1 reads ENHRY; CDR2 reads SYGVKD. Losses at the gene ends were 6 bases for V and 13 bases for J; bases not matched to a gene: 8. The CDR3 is CAISPGLAEFQFF. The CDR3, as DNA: TGTGCCATCAGCCCGGGACTAGCGGAATTCCAGTTCTTC.

The CDR3 loop is CASSQPGQGAAGELFF. The CDR3, as DNA: TGCGCCAGCAGCCAACCGGGACAGGGGGCGGCCGGGGAGCTGTTTTTT. The rearrangement links TRBV4-1 to TRBJ2-2, with 12 positions matching TRBD1. CDR1 is MGHRA, CDR2 YSYEKL, per germline. V was clipped by 2 bases and J by 6 bases; unmatched bases: 4. The CDR3 runs 16 residues.

The CDR3 coding sequence is TGTGCCAGCAGCTTAATCGGAAGCTCCTACAATGAGCAGTTCTTC. Translating it yields CASSLIGSSYNEQFF. V is TRBV7-2 and J is TRBJ2-1; the D is unclear. The CDR3 is 15 residues long. The germline V and J ends were trimmed by 2 bases and 0 bases, with 8 bases remaining between them. Per the germline V gene, CDR1 is SGHTA and CDR2 is FQGNSA.

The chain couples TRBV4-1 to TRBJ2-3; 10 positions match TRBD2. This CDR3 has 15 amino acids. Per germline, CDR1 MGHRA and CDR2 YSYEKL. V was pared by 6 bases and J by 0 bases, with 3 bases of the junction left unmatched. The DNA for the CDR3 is TGCGCCAGCAGGACTAGCGGGTATAGCACAGATACGCAGTATTTT. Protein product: CASRTSGYSTDTQYF.

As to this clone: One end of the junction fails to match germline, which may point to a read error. The CDR3 region has the DNA TGCAGCGTCGAAGCGGGAGCTGTAGATACGCAGTATTTT. Protein sequence: CSVEAGAVDTQYF. The chain recombines TRBV29-1 with TRBJ2-3; 8 bases match TRBD2. This CDR3 has 13 amino acids. CDR1 and CDR2 from the germline V gene are SQVTM and ANQGSEA.

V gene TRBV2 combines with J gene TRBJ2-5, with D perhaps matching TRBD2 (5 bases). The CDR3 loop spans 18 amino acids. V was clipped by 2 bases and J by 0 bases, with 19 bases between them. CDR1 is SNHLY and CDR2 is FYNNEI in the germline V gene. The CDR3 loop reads CASSESLSWRTDQETQYF. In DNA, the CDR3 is TGTGCCAGCAGTGAATCTCTGTCCTGGAGGACCGACCAAGAGACCCAGTACTTC.

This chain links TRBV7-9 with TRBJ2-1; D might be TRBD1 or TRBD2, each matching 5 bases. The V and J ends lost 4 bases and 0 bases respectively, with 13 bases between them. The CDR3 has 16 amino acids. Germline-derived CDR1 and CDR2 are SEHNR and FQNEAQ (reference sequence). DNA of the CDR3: TGTGCCAGCAGCTCTCGAGGGGTTACCTCCTACAATGAGCAGTTCTTC. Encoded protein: CASSSRGVTSYNEQFF.

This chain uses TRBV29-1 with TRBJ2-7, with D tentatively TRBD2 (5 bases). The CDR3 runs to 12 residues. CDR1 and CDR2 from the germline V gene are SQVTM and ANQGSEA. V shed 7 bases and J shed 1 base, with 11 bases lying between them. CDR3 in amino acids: CSAEGQSYEQYF. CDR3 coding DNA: TGCAGCGCCGAGGGCCAATCCTACGAGCAGTACTTC.